This T cell receptor (beta chain) was identified during a study of T cells after yellow fever vaccination. Notes on the study in general: Overall, a small share of clonotypes was seen in both CD4 and CD8 compartments.

Notes on this clonotype: Its antigen is unidentified.

TCRdb used MiXCR to reprocess the 5' RACE reads, holding one entry per CDR3 protein. Found here are 620,000 or so distinct CDR3 sequences, roughly an eighth of them singletons; the top ten hold approximately 15%. The germline CDR1 and CDR2 sequences are SGHDT and YYEEEE. V gave up 4 bases and J gave up 8 bases, with 13 bases separating them. The CDR3 has 13 amino acids. The sample here was PBMCs, taken on the day of the yellow fever booster vaccination. The TCR was taken from a man younger than 45 who received the YFV17D yellow fever vaccine. The V and J genes are TRBV5-6 and TRBJ1-5; no clear D gene. CDR3 in amino acids: CASSPTGVEPQHF. As DNA, the CDR3 is TGTGCCAGCAGCCCCACGGGAGTGGAGCCCCAGCATTTT.